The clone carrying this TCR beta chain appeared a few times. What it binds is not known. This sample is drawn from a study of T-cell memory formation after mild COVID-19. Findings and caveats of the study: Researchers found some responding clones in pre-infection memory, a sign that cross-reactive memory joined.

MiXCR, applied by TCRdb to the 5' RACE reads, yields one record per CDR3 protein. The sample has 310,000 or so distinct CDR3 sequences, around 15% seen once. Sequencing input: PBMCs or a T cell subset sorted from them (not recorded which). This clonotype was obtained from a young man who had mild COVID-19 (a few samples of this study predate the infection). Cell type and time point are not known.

The CDR3 region has the DNA TGCAGCGTTGAGGGTATGTCGGGCCGTGAAGCTTTCTTT. This sequence encodes CSVEGMSGREAFF. The V call is TRBV29-1, the J call TRBJ1-1; D call uncertain. The CDR3 sequence is 13 residues long. Germline CDR1 and CDR2: SQVTM and ANQGSEA. Deletions cut 3 bases from V and 7 bases from J, with 15 bases between.